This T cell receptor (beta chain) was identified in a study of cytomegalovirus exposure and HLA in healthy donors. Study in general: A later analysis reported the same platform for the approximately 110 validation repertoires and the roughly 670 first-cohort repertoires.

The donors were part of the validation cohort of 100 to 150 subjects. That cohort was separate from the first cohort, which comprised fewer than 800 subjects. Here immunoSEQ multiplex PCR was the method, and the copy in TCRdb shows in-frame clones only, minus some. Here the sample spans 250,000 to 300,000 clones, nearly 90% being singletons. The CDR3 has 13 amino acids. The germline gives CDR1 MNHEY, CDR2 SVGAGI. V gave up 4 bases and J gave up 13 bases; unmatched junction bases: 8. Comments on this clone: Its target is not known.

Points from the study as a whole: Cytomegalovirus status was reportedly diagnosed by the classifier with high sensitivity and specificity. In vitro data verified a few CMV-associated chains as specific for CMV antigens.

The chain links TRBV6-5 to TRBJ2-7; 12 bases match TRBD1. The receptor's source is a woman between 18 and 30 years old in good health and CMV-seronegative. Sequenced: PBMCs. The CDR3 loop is CASSFTGQGADYF. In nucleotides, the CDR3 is TGTGCCAGCAGTTTTACGGGACAGGGGGCGGACTACTTC.